This T cell receptor beta chain was retrieved from a study of CD8 T cells in ankylosing spondylitis. This clonotype was counted many times. The antigen is undetermined. Germline-derived CDR1 and CDR2 are LGHDT and YNNKEL (reference sequence). With V trimmed by 4 bases and J by 6 bases, 4 bases remained unmatched. The CDR3 covers 14 residues. Study conclusions and caveats: Disease-linked clones bore a CD8+ phenotype and were relatively rare in peripheral blood. In ankylosing spondylitis blood, a motif of roughly 8 highly homologous TCR beta variants appeared characteristic.

TCRdb analysed the 5' RACE reads with MiXCR anew, one entry per CDR3 protein. The sample carries around 770,000 distinct CDR3 sequences, around 11% recorded once. What was sequenced was blood, either unsorted or a sorted T cell fraction (not recorded which). This TCR derives from a male donor with ankylosing spondylitis. V gene TRBV3-1 combines with J gene TRBJ2-2, with 8 bases identical to TRBD2. CDR3 protein: CASSLSGAAGELFF. The CDR3 coding sequence is TGTGCCAGCAGCCTTAGCGGGGCCGCCGGGGAGCTGTTTTTT.